The 25 T cell receptor beta chains below all came from one sample that was sequenced in a study of radiation and T cells in renal cell carcinoma. Libraries were prepared by immunoSEQ multiplex PCR; TCRdb keeps only in-frame clonotypes and omits some of them. The table lists about 49,000 clones, roughly 80% of them singletons. The sample's time point: blood 2 weeks post-SBRT. Treatment defined: 15 Gy SBRT to primary tumor, nephrectomy 4 weeks later. Sequencing used blood, obtained from a patient whose treatment included radiotherapy and nephrectomy. The origin of the receptors is a woman in her 70s with renal cell carcinoma.

V gene TRBV19 combines with J gene TRBJ2-6; unclear D gene. Trimming removed 3 bases at V and 0 bases at J, with 6 bases between. The length of the CDR3 is 15 residues. Germline CDR1 LNHDA, CDR2 SQIVND (reference sequence). This CDR3 is CASSMLDSGANVLTF. Written as DNA, the CDR3 is TGTGCCAGTAGTATGTTGGACTCTGGGGCCAACGTCCTGACTTTC. Supplemented by reference TRBV19 and TRBJ2-6, the full variable domain reads DGGITQSPKYLFRKEGQNVTLSCEQNLNHDAMYWYRQDPGQGLRLIYYSQIVNDFQKGDIAEGYSVSREKKESFPLTVTSAQKNPTAFYLCASSMLDSGANVLTFGAGSRLTVL.

The chain combines TRBV4-3 with TRBJ1-2; no clear D. Trimming cost V 0 bases and J 5 bases, with 13 bases left between them. The CDR3 length is 15 residues. The germline gives CDR1 LGHNA, CDR2 YSLEER. The CDR3 spells CASSQEGRAGYGYTF. CDR3 sequence (DNA): TGCGCCAGCAGCCAAGAGGGGAGGGCCGGGTATGGCTACACCTTC.

The genes are TRBV27 and TRBJ2-3; 14 bases agree with TRBD2. Germline-derived CDR1 and CDR2 are MNHEY and SMNVEV (reference sequence). V gave up 5 bases and J gave up 4 bases; unmatched junction bases: 8. The CDR3 is 17 amino acids. The CDR3 here is CASSKWTSGRKSDTQYF. CDR3 nucleotide sequence: TGTGCCAGCAGTAAGTGGACTAGCGGGAGGAAATCAGATACGCAGTATTTT.

The rearrangement uses TRBV18 and TRBJ2-1, with 10 positions matching TRBD1. Germline V gene lookup returns CDR1 KGHSH and CDR2 LQKENI. With 5 bases clipped from V and 3 bases from J, the junction kept 4 bases outside the gene matches. This CDR3 is 15 amino acids long. The CDR3 DNA reads TGTGCCAGCTCATCCGGGACAGGGGACTACAATGAGCAGTTCTTC. Translation gives CASSSGTGDYNEQFF. Using reference TRBV18 and TRBJ2-1 for the parts outside the CDR3, the full variable domain is NAGVMQNPRHLVRRRGQEARLRCSPMKGHSHVYWYRQLPEEGLKFMVYLQKENIIDESGMPKERFSAEFPKEGPSILRIQQVVRGDSAAYFCASSSGTGDYNEQFFGPGTRLTVL.

The chain has TRBV10-2 and TRBJ2-1; TRBD2 matches at 12 bases. CDR3 length: 15 amino acids. Trimming cost V 5 bases and J 3 bases; bases outside gene matches: 2. Per the germline V gene, CDR1 is WSHSY and CDR2 is SAAADI. This CDR3 reads CASSLLAGGYNEQFF. The CDR3 DNA sequence: TGCGCCAGCAGTTTACTAGCGGGGGGCTACAATGAGCAGTTCTTC.

This clone appeared a single time. The chain joins TRBV7-8 to TRBJ1-2; D may be TRBD1 (5 bases). Germline CDR1 is SGHVS and CDR2 is FQNEAQ. V dropped 4 bases and J dropped 4 bases, with 19 bases sitting between them. This CDR3 has 16 amino acids. The CDR3 sequence is CASSSSRQTSSYGYTF. As DNA, the CDR3 is TGTGCCAGCAGCTCGTCACGACAGACATCTTCCTATGGCTACACCTTC.

The V gene is TRBV7-2, the J gene TRBJ2-1, with D perhaps TRBD1 (5 bases). In germline, CDR1 is SGHTA, CDR2 FQGNSA. The V gene lost 1 base and the J gene lost 7 bases, with 23 bases spanning the gap. The CDR3 consists of 18 residues. The CDR3 nucleotides are TGTGCCAGCAGCTTAGGGCAGATAGATAATATGGGGCAGAATGAGCAGTTCTTC. Translating it yields CASSLGQIDNMGQNEQFF.

The V gene is TRBV29-1, the J gene TRBJ2-1, with D tentatively TRBD1 or TRBD2 (5 bases each). V was pared by 3 bases and J by 4 bases, with 13 bases between. The germline V gene has CDR1 SQVTM and CDR2 ANQGSEA. The CDR3 totals 14 residues. The chain's CDR3 is CSVDWGSRYNEQFF. The CDR3 DNA follows: TGCAGCGTTGATTGGGGGAGTAGGTACAATGAGCAGTTCTTC.

This clone was found a few times. This chain joins TRBV6-5 and TRBJ1-2; tentative D call: TRBD1 (5 bases). V gave up 6 bases and J gave up 4 bases, with 12 bases separating them. CDR1 and CDR2 (germline): MNHEY, SVGAGI. This CDR3 region has 13 residues. CDR3 in DNA: TGTGCCAGCAGCCCGCAGGGCGTCTATGGCTACACCTTC. It is translated as CASSPQGVYGYTF.

The chain carries TRBV27 and TRBJ1-1; possibly TRBD1 for D (5 bases). The germline V gene encodes CDR1 MNHEY and CDR2 SMNVEV (reference sequence). V was shortened by 6 bases and J by 2 bases, with 13 bases between the two germline ends. This CDR3 is built from 14 residues. The CDR3 here is CASRPTGQNTEAFF. The CDR3 DNA reads TGTGCCAGCAGACCTACGGGGCAAAACACTGAAGCTTTCTTT.

This clone was counted only a few times. V gene TRBV6-6 combines with J gene TRBJ1-4; D is unclear. The CDR3 consists of 11 residues. CDR1 MNHNY and CDR2 SVGAGI come from the germline V gene (reference sequence). The V gene lost 8 bases and the J gene lost 2 bases, with 3 bases spanning the gap. CDR3 sequence reads: CASATNEKLFF. CDR3 coding DNA: TGTGCCAGCGCTACTAATGAAAAACTGTTTTTT.

This clone came up once. V usage is TRBV6-5 and J usage is TRBJ1-1; D might be TRBD1 (6 bases). Germline CDR1 is MNHEY and CDR2 is SVGAGI. Trimming shortened V by 4 bases and J by 4 bases, and 16 bases separated the two germline ends. This CDR3 contains 15 residues. CDR3 coding DNA: TGTGCCAGCAGTTTCGGGGGGCCCTCGGGCACTGAAGCTTTCTTT. It yields the protein CASSFGGPSGTEAFF.

The count of this clone is one. Here the CDR3 reads CASSPLSAVSGEQFF. CDR3 coding DNA: TGCGCCAGCAGCCCCCTCTCGGCCGTATCAGGAGAGCAGTTCTTC. The chain joins TRBV5-1 to TRBJ2-1; D unresolved. This CDR3 has 15 residues. V was shortened by 4 bases and J by 10 bases, with 21 bases between the two germline ends. The germline V gene has CDR1 SGHRS and CDR2 YFSETQ.

The gene calls are TRBV7-3 and TRBJ1-4; 7 bases match TRBD1. Germline CDR1 reads SGHTA; CDR2 reads FQGTGA. CDR3 length: 15 amino acids. The junction had 5 bases not matched to a gene; V was cut back by 2 bases and J by 5 bases. CDR3 residues: CASSLQGGENEKLFF. The DNA of the CDR3 is TGTGCCAGCAGCTTACAGGGGGGAGAGAATGAAAAACTGTTTTTT.

The chain joins TRBV7-2 to TRBJ1-3; D remains ambiguous. The CDR3 runs 16 residues. CDR1 is SGHTA, CDR2 FQGNSA, per germline. V gave up 5 bases and J gave up 0 bases, with 14 bases separating them. This CDR3 is CASSRRDGSSGNTIYF. In DNA, the CDR3 is TGTGCCAGCAGCCGTCGCGACGGTAGCTCTGGAAACACCATATATTTT.

This chain uses TRBV9 with TRBJ2-3, with D perhaps given as TRBD1 or TRBD2 (5 bases each). Trimming shortened V by 1 base and J by 5 bases, and 11 bases separated the two germline ends. Germline V gives CDR1 SGDLS, CDR2 YYNGEE. The CDR3 contains 14 residues. The CDR3 reads CASSVWGSGDTQYF. The CDR3 nucleotides are TGTGCCAGCAGCGTATGGGGGAGCGGAGATACGCAGTATTTT.

The chain couples TRBV2 to TRBJ2-2, with 10 positions matching TRBD1. Germline values: CDR1 SNHLY, CDR2 FYNNEI. J lost 7 bases, V lost 6 bases, and 14 bases had no gene match. This CDR3 has 17 residues. The CDR3, as DNA: TGTGCCAGCAGCGCGACAGGGGGCGTAATCTCGGTCGGGGAGCTGTTTTTT. Protein sequence: CASSATGGVISVGELFF.

V and J are TRBV4-1 and TRBJ1-6, with TRBD1 identical over 7 bases. Germline lookup yields CDR1 MGHRA and CDR2 YSYEKL. This CDR3 is 16 amino acids long. The junction had 13 bases not matched to a gene; V was cut back by 4 bases and J by 10 bases. In DNA, the CDR3 is TGCGCCAGCAGCCGGCCCTTGACAGGGAGGGGATCACCCCTCCACTTT. Translated, it gives CASSRPLTGRGSPLHF.

J is TRBJ1-5 and V is TRBV5-5; D gene uncertain. The CDR3 runs 13 residues. CDR1 SGHKS and CDR2 YYEKEE come from the germline V gene (reference sequence). V was trimmed by 0 bases and J by 4 bases, leaving 5 bases between them. The CDR3 DNA reads TGTGCCAGCAGCTTGGCGCGTAATCAGCCCCAGCATTTT. It codes for CASSLARNQPQHF.

J is TRBJ1-1 and V is TRBV6-1, with D unclear. The CDR3 is 13 residues long. The V and J ends lost 3 bases and 3 bases respectively, with 8 bases between them. Germline V CDR1 and CDR2: MNHNS, SASEGT. DNA of the CDR3: TGTGCCAGCAGTGACCCCGGATACACTGAAGCTTTCTTT. It yields the protein CASSDPGYTEAFF.

CDR3 nucleotide sequence: TGTGCCAGCAGTGAACGTGACAGGGCGGCGCCCCTCCACTTT. This sequence encodes CASSERDRAAPLHF. The chain recombines TRBV6-1 with TRBJ1-6, with TRBD1 matching over 7 bases. CDR1 and CDR2 (germline): MNHNS, SASEGT. V dropped 2 bases and J dropped 13; count of bases not matched to a gene: 8. The CDR3 loop spans 14 amino acids.

This clone was counted only a few times. The J gene is TRBJ2-5, the V gene TRBV7-8, with 8 bases that match TRBD2. This CDR3 spans 14 amino acids. Losses at the gene ends were 4 bases for V and 6 bases for J; bases not matched to a gene: 7. Germline V gives CDR1 SGHVS, CDR2 FQNEAQ. CDR3 sequence: CASSSSGGRKTQYF. The CDR3 DNA is TGTGCCAGCAGCTCCAGCGGGGGCAGGAAGACCCAGTACTTC.

The chain is built from TRBV5-6 and TRBJ2-7; D remains unclear. Trimming stripped 0 bases from V and 2 bases from J, with 12 bases between. Germline V gene data show CDR1 as SGHDT and CDR2 as YYEEEE. The CDR3 has 15 amino acids. CDR3 in amino acids: CASSLVGSSTYEQYF. DNA of the CDR3: TGTGCCAGCAGCTTGGTAGGCAGCAGCACCTACGAGCAGTACTTC.

The rearrangement uses TRBV5-6 and TRBJ2-6; 8 bases are a match to TRBD2. CDR3 size: 18 residues. The J segment lost 2 bases and the V segment lost 1 base, leaving 8 bases of the junction unmatched. From germline, CDR1 is SGHDT and CDR2 YYEEEE. The CDR3 DNA reads as TGTGCCAGCAGCTTGTCTCTAACGGGGGGGCCTGGGGCCAACGTCCTGACTTTC. As protein: CASSLSLTGGPGANVLTF.

J is TRBJ1-2 and V is TRBV10-3; no firm D call. The germline V and J ends were trimmed by 2 bases and 8 bases, with 15 bases remaining between them. The CDR3 sequence is 14 residues long. The germline CDR1 and CDR2 sequences are ENHRY and SYGVKD. DNA for the CDR3: TGTGCCATCAGTGAGCCGGACCAGCGGTGGGGCTACACCTTC. Its protein is CAISEPDQRWGYTF.